This record covers a single T cell receptor beta chain. Antigen: not known. The sample originates from a study of graft-versus-host responses after intestinal transplantation. General observations from the study: Within the allografts of patients who had graft-donor T cell macrochimerism, graft-versus-host to host-versus-graft clonal ratios were high.

Sequencing was performed with immunoSEQ multiplex PCR; in TCRdb, only in-frame clones are kept and a portion is missing. Among about 22,000 clones listed, roughly four fifths were seen once. Tissue processing of the graft released intraepithelial and lamina propria lymphocytes from it. The receptor was isolated from a human patient who received an intestinal transplant, so some T cells may come from the graft donor. This material consisted of ileum tissue, taken 12 days after intestinal transplant.

The CDR3, as DNA: TGTGCCAGTAGTATACAGGGGCCCTCCTACGAGCAGTACTTC. Translation: CASSIQGPSYEQYF. The V call is TRBV19, the J call TRBJ2-7, with D perhaps matching TRBD1 (6 bases). This CDR3 contains 14 residues. V was cut by 2 bases and J by 0 bases, with 8 bases left in between. Germline lookup yields CDR1 LNHDA and CDR2 SQIVND (reference sequence).